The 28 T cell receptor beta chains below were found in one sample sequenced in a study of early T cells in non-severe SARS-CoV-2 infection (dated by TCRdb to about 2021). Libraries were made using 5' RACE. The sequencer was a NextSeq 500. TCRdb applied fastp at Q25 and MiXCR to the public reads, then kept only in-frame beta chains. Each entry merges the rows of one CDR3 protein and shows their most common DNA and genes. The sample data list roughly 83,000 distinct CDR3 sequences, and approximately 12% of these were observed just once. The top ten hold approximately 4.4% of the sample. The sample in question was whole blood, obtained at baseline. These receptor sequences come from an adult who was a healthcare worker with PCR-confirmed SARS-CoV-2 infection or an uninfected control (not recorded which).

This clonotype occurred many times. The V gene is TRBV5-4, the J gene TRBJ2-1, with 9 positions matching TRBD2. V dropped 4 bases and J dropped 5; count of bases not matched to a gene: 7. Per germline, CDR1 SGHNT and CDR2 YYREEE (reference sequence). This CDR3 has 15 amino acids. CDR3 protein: CASSPLAGINNEQFF. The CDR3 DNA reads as TGTGCCAGCAGCCCTCTAGCGGGGATTAACAATGAGCAGTTCTTC. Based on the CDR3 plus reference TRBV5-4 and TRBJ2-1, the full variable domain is ETGVTQSPTHLIKTRGQQVTLRCSSQSGHNTVSWYQQALGQGPQFIFQYYREEENGRGNFPPRFSGLQFPNYSSELNVNALELDDSALYLCASSPLAGINNEQFFGPGTRLTVL.

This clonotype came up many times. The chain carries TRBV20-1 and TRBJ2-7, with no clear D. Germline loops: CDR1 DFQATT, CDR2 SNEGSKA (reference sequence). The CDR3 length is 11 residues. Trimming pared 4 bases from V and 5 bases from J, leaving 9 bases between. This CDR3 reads CSATRGHEQYF. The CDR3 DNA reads TGCAGTGCTACCCGCGGTCACGAGCAGTACTTC.

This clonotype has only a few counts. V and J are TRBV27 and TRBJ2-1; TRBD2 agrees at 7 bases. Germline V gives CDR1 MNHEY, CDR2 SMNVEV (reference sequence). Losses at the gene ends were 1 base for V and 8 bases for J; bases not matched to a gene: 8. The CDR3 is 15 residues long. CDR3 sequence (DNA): TGTGCCAGCAGTTTATTGTTCGGGAGGAGTGATGAGCAGTTCTTC. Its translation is CASSLLFGRSDEQFF.

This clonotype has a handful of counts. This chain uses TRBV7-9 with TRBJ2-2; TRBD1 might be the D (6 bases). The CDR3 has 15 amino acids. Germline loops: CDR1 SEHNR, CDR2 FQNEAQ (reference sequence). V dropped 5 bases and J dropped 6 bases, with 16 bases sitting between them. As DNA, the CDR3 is TGTGCCAGCAGCACAGTACAGGGAGCGGCCGGGGAGCTGTTTTTT. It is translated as CASSTVQGAAGELFF.

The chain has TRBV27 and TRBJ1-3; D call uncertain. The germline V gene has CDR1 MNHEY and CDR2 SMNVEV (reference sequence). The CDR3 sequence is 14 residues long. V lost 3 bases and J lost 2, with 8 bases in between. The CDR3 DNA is TGTGCCAGCAGTTTTGGGAGGGCTGGAAACACCATATATTTT. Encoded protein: CASSFGRAGNTIYF.

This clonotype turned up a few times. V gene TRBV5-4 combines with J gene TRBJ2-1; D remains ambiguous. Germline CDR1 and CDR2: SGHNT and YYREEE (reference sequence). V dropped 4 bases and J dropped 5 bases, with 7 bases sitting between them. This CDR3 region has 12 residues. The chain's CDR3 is CASSPDNNEQFF. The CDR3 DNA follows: TGTGCCAGCAGCCCAGACAACAATGAGCAGTTCTTC.

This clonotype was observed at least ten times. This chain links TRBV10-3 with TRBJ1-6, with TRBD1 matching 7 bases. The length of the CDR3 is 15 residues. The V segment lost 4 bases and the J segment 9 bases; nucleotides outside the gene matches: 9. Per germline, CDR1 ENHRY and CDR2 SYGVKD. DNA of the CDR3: TGTGCCATCAGTGGAAGGGGGCCGGGTGGTTCACCCCTCCACTTT. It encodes CAISGRGPGGSPLHF.

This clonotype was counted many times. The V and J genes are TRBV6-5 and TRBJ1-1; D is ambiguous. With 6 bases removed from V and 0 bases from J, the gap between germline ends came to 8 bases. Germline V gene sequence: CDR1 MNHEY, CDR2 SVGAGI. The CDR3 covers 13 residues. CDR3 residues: CASRPTVNTEAFF. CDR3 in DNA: TGTGCCAGCAGGCCGACGGTGAACACTGAAGCTTTCTTT.

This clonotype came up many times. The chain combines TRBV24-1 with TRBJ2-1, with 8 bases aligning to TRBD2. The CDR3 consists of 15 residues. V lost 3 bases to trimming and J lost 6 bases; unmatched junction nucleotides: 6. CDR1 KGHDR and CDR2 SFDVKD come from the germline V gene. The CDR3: CATSDPRTSSNEQFF. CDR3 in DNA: TGTGCCACCAGTGATCCACGGACTAGCTCCAATGAGCAGTTCTTC.

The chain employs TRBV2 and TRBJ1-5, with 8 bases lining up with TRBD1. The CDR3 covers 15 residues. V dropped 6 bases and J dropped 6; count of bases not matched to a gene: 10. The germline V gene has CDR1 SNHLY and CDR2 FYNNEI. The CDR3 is CASRSGQGDGQPQHF. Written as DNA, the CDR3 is TGTGCCAGCAGATCCGGACAGGGAGACGGTCAGCCCCAGCATTTT.

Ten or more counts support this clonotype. CDR3 in amino acids: CASSLGLAYNEQFF. CDR3 bases: TGTGCCAGCAGTCTGGGACTGGCCTACAATGAGCAGTTCTTC. The chain is built from TRBV28 and TRBJ2-1; perhaps TRBD2 as D (6 bases). Germline V gives CDR1 MDHEN, CDR2 SYDVKM. The length of the CDR3 is 14 residues. Trimming removed 5 bases from V and 2 bases from J, with 10 bases in between.

The CDR3 is CASSPQRGGVTQYF. As DNA, the CDR3 is TGTGCCAGCAGCCCCCAGCGGGGGGGTGTGACCCAGTACTTC. J is TRBJ2-5 and V is TRBV3-1, with 10 bases matching TRBD2. With 4 bases clipped from V and 7 bases from J, the junction kept 6 bases outside the gene matches. Germline V gene lookup returns CDR1 LGHDT and CDR2 YNNKEL (reference sequence). The CDR3 spans 14 residues.

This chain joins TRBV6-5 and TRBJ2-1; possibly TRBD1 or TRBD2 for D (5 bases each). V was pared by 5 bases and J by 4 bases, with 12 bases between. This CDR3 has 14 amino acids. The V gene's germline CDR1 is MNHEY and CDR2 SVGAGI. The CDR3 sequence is CASSEGTRYNEQFF. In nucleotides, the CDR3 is TGTGCCAGCAGTGAGGGGACCCGGTACAATGAGCAGTTCTTC.

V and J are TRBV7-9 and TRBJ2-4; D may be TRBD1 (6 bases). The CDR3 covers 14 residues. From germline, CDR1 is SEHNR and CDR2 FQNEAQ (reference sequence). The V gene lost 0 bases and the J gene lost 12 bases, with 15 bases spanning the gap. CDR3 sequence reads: CASSLARGMAHQYF. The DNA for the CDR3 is TGTGCCAGCAGCTTAGCGAGGGGGATGGCCCATCAGTACTTC.

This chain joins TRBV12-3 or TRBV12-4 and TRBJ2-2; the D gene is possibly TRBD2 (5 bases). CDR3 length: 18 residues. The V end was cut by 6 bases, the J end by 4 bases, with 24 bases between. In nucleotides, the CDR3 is TGTGCCAGCAGCTTGGGAGCCCCGGGCCTCCTAGGCACCGGGGAGCTGTTTTTT. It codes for CASSLGAPGLLGTGELFF.

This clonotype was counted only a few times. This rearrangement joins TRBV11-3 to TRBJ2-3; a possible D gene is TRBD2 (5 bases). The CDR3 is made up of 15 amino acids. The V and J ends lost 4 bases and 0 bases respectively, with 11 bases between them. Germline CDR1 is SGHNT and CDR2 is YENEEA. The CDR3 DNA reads TGTGCCAGCAGCTCCCGACGGACTAGCACAGATACGCAGTATTTT. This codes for CASSSRRTSTDTQYF.

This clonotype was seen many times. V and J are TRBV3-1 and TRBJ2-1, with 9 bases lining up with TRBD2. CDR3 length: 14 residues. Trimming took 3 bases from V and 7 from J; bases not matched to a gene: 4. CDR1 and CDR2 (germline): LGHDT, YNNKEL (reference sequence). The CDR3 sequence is CASSQGLAVNEQFF. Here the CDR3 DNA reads TGTGCCAGCAGCCAGGGACTAGCAGTTAATGAGCAGTTCTTC.

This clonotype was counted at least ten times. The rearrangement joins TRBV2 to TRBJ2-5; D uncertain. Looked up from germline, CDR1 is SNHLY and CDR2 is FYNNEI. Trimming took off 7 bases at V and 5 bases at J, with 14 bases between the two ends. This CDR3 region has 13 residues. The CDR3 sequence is CASTRQVRETQYF. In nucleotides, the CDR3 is TGTGCCAGCACGAGGCAGGTCCGGGAGACCCAGTACTTC.

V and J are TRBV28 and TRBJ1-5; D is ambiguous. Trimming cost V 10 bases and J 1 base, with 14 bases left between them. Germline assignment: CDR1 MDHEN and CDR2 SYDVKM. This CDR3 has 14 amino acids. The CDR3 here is CATSIASSNQPQHF. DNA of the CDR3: TGTGCCACCTCTATAGCGTCGAGCAATCAGCCCCAGCATTTT.

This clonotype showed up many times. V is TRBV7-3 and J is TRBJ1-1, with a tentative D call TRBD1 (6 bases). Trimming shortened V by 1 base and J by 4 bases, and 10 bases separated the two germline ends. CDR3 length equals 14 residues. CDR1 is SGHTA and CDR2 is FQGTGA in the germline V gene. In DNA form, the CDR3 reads TGTGCCAGCAGCTTAATAGGGGGAGTCACTGAAGCTTTCTTT. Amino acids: CASSLIGGVTEAFF.

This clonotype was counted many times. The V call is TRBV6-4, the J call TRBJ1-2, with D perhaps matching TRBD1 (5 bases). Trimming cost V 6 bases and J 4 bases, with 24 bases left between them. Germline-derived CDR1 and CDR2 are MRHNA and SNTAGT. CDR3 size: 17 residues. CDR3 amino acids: CASSDRGTRQQIYGYTF. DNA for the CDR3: TGTGCCAGCAGCGACCGGGGGACTAGGCAGCAAATCTATGGCTACACCTTC.

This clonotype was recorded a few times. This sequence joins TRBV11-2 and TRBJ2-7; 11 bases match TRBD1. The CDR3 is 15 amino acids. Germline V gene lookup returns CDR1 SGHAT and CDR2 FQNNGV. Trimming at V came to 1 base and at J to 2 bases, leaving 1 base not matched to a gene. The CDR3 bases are TGTGCCAGCAGCTTAGGGACAGGGGGCCCCTACGAGCAGTACTTC. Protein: CASSLGTGGPYEQYF.

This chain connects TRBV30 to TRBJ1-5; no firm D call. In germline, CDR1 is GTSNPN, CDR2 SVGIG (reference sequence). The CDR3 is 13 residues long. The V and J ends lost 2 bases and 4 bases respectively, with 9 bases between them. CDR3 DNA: TGTGCCTGGAGTACCCAGGAGAATCAGCCCCAGCATTTT. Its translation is CAWSTQENQPQHF. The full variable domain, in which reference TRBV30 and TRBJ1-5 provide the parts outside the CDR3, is SQTIHQWPATLVQPVGSPLSLECTVEGTSNPNLYWYRQAAGRGLQLLFYSVGIGQISSEVPQNLSASRPQDRQFILSSKKLLLSDSGFYLCAWSTQENQPQHFGDGTRLSIL.

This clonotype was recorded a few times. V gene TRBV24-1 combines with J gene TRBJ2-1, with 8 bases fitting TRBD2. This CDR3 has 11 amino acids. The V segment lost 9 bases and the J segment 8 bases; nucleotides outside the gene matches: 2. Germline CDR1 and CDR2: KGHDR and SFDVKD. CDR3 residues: CATAGGYEQFF. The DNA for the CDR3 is TGTGCCACCGCGGGGGGCTATGAGCAGTTCTTC.

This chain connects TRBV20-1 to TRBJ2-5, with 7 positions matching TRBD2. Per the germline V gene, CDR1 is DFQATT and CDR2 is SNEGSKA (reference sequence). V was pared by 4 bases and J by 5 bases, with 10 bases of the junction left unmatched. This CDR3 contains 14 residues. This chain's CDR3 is CSATIGLVGETQYF. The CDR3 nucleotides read TGCAGTGCTACTATAGGACTAGTCGGCGAGACCCAGTACTTC.

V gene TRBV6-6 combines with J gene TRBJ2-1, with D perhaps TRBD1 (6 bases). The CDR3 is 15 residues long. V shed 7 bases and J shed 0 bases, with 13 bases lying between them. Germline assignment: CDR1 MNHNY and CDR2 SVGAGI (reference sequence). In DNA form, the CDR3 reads TGTGCCAGCATCTATGACAGGCGCTCCTACAATGAGCAGTTCTTC. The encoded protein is CASIYDRRSYNEQFF.

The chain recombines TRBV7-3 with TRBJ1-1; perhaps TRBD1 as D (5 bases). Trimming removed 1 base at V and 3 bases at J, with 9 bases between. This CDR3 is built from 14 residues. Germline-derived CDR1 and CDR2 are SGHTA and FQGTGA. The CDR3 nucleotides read TGTGCCAGCAGCTTAATAGCCAGGGACACTGAAGCTTTCTTT. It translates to CASSLIARDTEAFF.

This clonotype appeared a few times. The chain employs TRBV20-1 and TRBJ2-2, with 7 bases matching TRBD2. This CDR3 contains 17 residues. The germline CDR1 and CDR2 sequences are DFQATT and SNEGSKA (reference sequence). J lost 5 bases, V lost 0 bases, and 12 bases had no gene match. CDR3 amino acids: CSARDLASGLRTGELFF. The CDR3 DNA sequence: TGCAGTGCTAGAGATCTGGCTAGCGGCCTCAGGACCGGGGAGCTGTTTTTT.